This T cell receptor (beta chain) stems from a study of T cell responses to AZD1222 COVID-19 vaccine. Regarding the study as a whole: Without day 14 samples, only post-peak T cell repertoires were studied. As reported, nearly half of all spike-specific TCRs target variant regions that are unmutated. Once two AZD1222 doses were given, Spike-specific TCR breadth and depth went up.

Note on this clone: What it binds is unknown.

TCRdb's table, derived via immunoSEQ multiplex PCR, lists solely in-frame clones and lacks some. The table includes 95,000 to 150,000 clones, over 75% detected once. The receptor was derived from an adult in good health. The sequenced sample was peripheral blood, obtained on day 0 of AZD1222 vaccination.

The CDR3 sequence is CSAQWGRVSPFGYGYTF. CDR3 bases: TGCAGCGCCCAGTGGGGCAGGGTATCCCCTTTCGGCTATGGCTACACCTTC. The chain combines TRBV29-1 with TRBJ1-2; TRBD1 might be the D (5 bases). V was trimmed by 7 bases and J by 4 bases, leaving 28 bases between them. The CDR3 length is 17 residues. The germline gives CDR1 SQVTM, CDR2 ANQGSEA.